A selection of T cell receptor beta chains follows, all from one sample in a study of blood T cell repertoires in COVID-19. Data came from immunoSEQ multiplex PCR; TCRdb stores just in-frame clones and leaves some out. The repertoire holds approximately 280,000 clones, with roughly 90% as singletons. Material: PBMCs or T cells enriched from blood (not recorded which). The source of these receptors is a woman between 18 and 29 years old with acute COVID-19. Each CDR3 is given with its conserved first and last residue. A D gene is named only where the DNA matches it firmly. Some rows have no size entry. The others give once, few or many, or a class for an expanded clone.

size: few; D: TRBD2; V: TRBV5-4; J: TRBJ2-1; CDR3: CATPLAGGVQFF; DNA: TGTGCCACCCCCCTGGCGGGAGGTGTGCAGTTCTTC
size: .; D: .; V: TRBV30; J: TRBJ1-4; CDR3: CAWSVGRNEKLFF; DNA: TGTGCCTGGAGTGTTGGTAGAAATGAAAAACTGTTTTTT
size: .; D: .; V: TRBV27; J: TRBJ2-1; CDR3: CASNPPGYNEQFF; DNA: TGTGCCAGCAACCCCCCAGGATACAATGAGCAGTTCTTC
size: few; D: .; V: TRBV6-4; J: TRBJ2-3; CDR3: CASSEAAEGHTQYF; DNA: TGTGCCAGCAGTGAGGCGGCGGAGGGGCATACGCAGTATTTT
size: few; D: .; V: TRBV28; J: TRBJ2-7; CDR3: CASSTPTRSPNGEQYF; DNA: TGTGCCAGCAGTACTCCTACGCGAAGTCCTAACGGCGAGCAGTACTTC
size: .; D: .; V: TRBV9; J: TRBJ2-7; CDR3: CASSVDAGPYEQYF; DNA: TGTGCCAGCAGCGTAGATGCAGGGCCGTACGAGCAGTACTTC
size: .; D: TRBD1; V: TRBV27; J: TRBJ1-2; CDR3: CASSQTGPGYTF; DNA: TGTGCCAGCAGTCAGACAGGGCCTGGCTACACCTTC
size: .; D: TRBD1; V: TRBV13; J: TRBJ2-5; CDR3: CASSLRLQGIEETQYF; DNA: TGTGCCAGCAGCTTACGTCTACAGGGGATCGAAGAGACCCAGTACTTC
size: .; D: .; V: TRBV11-2; J: TRBJ2-1; CDR3: CASSLVGRGGYEQFF; DNA: TGTGCCAGCAGCTTAGTCGGCCGAGGAGGTTATGAGCAGTTCTTC
size: .; D: .; V: TRBV19; J: TRBJ2-5; CDR3: CASSTRPSEETQYF; DNA: TGTGCCAGTAGTACCCGACCCAGCGAAGAGACCCAGTACTTC
size: .; D: TRBD1; V: TRBV11-2; J: TRBJ1-3; CDR3: CAPPPSRGPSGNTIYF; DNA: TGTGCTCCCCCCCCGTCCAGGGGGCCCTCTGGAAACACCATATATTTT
size: .; D: .; V: TRBV14; J: TRBJ2-3; CDR3: CASGDKIDTQYF; DNA: TGTGCCAGCGGGGACAAGATAGATACGCAGTATTTT
size: .; D: .; V: TRBV6-2/TRBV6-3; J: TRBJ2-5; CDR3: CASSYFRETQYF; DNA: TGTGCCAGCAGTTATTTTAGAGAGACCCAGTACTTC
size: .; D: TRBD1; V: TRBV11-2; J: TRBJ2-1; CDR3: CASRPNRGQSYNEQFF; DNA: TGTGCCAGCAGACCCAACAGGGGGCAATCCTACAATGAGCAGTTCTTC
size: .; D: .; V: TRBV6-6; J: TRBJ2-1; CDR3: CASSRSGVAGGNEQFF; DNA: TGTGCCAGCAGCCGATCAGGGGTAGCGGGCGGAAATGAGCAGTTCTTC
size: .; D: TRBD2; V: TRBV18; J: TRBJ2-3; CDR3: CASSPPSGAPTDTQYF; DNA: TGTGCCAGCTCACCACCAAGCGGGGCGCCCACAGATACGCAGTATTTT
size: .; D: TRBD2; V: TRBV7-8; J: TRBJ2-1; CDR3: CASSLGTSGKTPYNEQFF; DNA: TGTGCCAGCAGCTTAGGGACTAGCGGGAAAACCCCATACAATGAGCAGTTCTTC
size: .; D: .; V: TRBV4-1; J: TRBJ2-3; CDR3: CASRRAGLDVSFTDTQYF; DNA: TGCGCCAGTCGGCGGGCCGGGTTGGATGTGTCGTTCACAGATACGCAGTATTTT
size: .; D: .; V: TRBV3-1/TRBV3-2; J: TRBJ2-7; CDR3: CASSLSYEQYF; DNA: TGTGCCAGCAGCCTATCGTACGAGCAGTACTTC
size: once; D: TRBD1; V: TRBV5-6; J: TRBJ1-6; CDR3: CASSLRTGGAPNSPLHF; DNA: TGTGCCAGCAGCTTGAGAACAGGGGGCGCGCCGAATTCACCCCTCCACTTT
size: .; D: TRBD2; V: TRBV24-1; J: TRBJ2-5; CDR3: CATSDLTLAGGFWETQYF; DNA: TGTGCCACCAGTGATTTGACGCTAGCGGGAGGTTTCTGGGAGACCCAGTACTTC
size: .; D: .; V: TRBV27; J: TRBJ2-5; CDR3: CASSLSEARETQYF; DNA: TGTGCCAGCAGCCTTAGCGAGGCCCGAGAGACCCAGTACTTC
size: .; D: .; V: TRBV4-1; J: TRBJ2-2; CDR3: CASSLLAVNTGELFF; DNA: TGCGCCAGCAGCCTCTTAGCGGTGAACACCGGGGAGCTGTTTTTT
size: .; D: TRBD2; V: TRBV29-1; J: TRBJ2-1; CDR3: CSVEGGGGSGYYNEQFF; DNA: TGCAGCGTTGAAGGAGGTGGCGGGAGTGGGTATTACAATGAGCAGTTCTTC
size: .; D: .; V: TRBV7-6; J: TRBJ2-3; CDR3: CASSLALGSRTDTQYF; DNA: TGTGCCAGCAGCTTAGCACTCGGGTCTCGCACAGATACGCAGTATTTT
size: .; D: TRBD1; V: TRBV19; J: TRBJ1-2; CDR3: CASRGQGVRYGYTF; DNA: TGTGCCAGTAGAGGACAGGGCGTGCGGTATGGCTACACCTTC
size: .; D: TRBD1; V: TRBV28; J: TRBJ1-2; CDR3: CASSASGTGAHPLRYTF; DNA: TGTGCCAGCAGTGCCTCCGGGACAGGGGCCCACCCCCTCCGCTACACCTTC
size: once; D: .; V: TRBV7-9; J: TRBJ2-6; CDR3: CASSSPVRRVGANVLTF; DNA: TGTGCCAGCAGCTCCCCCGTCCGCAGGGTCGGGGCCAACGTCCTGACTTTC
size: once; D: TRBD1; V: TRBV10-1; J: TRBJ2-3; CDR3: CASSPKETGGTDTQYF; DNA: TGCGCCAGCAGCCCCAAGGAGACAGGGGGCACAGATACGCAGTATTTT
size: .; D: TRBD2; V: TRBV7-2; J: TRBJ2-7; CDR3: CASSPGLAETYEQYF; DNA: TGTGCCAGCAGCCCCGGGCTAGCGGAAACATACGAGCAGTACTTC
size: .; D: .; V: TRBV15; J: TRBJ1-1; CDR3: CATSRGARGNTEAFF; DNA: TGTGCCACCAGCAGAGGTGCCAGGGGGAACACTGAAGCTTTCTTT
size: few; D: TRBD1; V: TRBV14; J: TRBJ1-6; CDR3: CASSQTGDSPLHF; DNA: TGTGCCAGCAGTCAGACAGGGGATTCACCCCTCCACTTT
size: .; D: .; V: TRBV21-1; J: TRBJ2-5; CDR3: CASSKELEVTAKETQYF; DNA: TGTGCCAGCAGCAAAGAACTGGAGGTCACAGCCAAAGAGACCCAGTACTTC
size: .; D: .; V: TRBV7-2; J: TRBJ2-1; CDR3: CASSYRGGSPSYNEQFF; DNA: TGTGCCAGCAGCTACCGCGGCGGGTCCCCGTCCTACAATGAGCAGTTCTTC
size: .; D: .; V: TRBV5-1; J: TRBJ2-5; CDR3: CASSLEGGVRETQYF; DNA: TGCGCCAGCAGCTTGGAAGGGGGAGTAAGAGAGACCCAGTACTTC
size: .; D: TRBD1; V: TRBV7-2; J: TRBJ2-1; CDR3: CASSLGGQSYNEQFF; DNA: TGTGCCAGCAGCTTAGGGGGACAGTCCTACAATGAGCAGTTCTTC
size: .; D: .; V: TRBV7-9; J: TRBJ1-5; CDR3: CASSMAGSNQPQHF; DNA: TGTGCCAGCAGCATGGCCGGGAGCAATCAGCCCCAGCATTTT